This TCR beta chain derives from a study of blood T cell repertoires in COVID-19. Study information: The analysed material was cDNA or gDNA that came from T cells, B-cell-depleted T cells, or PBMCs.

The V end was cut by 0 bases, the J end by 2 bases, with 6 bases between. The germline V gene has CDR1 SGHTA and CDR2 FQGNSA. This CDR3 has 14 amino acids. Authors' analysis steps: Estimation of nucleated cell counts was performed using reference gene primer amplification. Profiled with immunoSEQ multiplex PCR; TCRdb holds only in-frame clones, not every one. D and trimming were read from the DNA, whereas the V and J calls and clone size are those reported in that table. The sample has about 150,000 clones; more than 65% are singletons. The clonotype originates from a woman aged 50 to 65 with acute or convalescent COVID-19. J is TRBJ2-3 and V is TRBV7-2; D unclear. Specimen: peripheral blood. The CDR3 spells CASSLARNTDTQYF. Written as DNA, the CDR3 is TGTGCCAGCAGCTTAGCGAGAAACACAGATACGCAGTATTTT.